This T cell receptor beta chain was identified during a study of CD8+ T cells in alopecia areata. TCR sequencing used cDNA made by reverse transcription of extracted RNA. Assay used: immunoSEQ multiplex PCR; TCRdb lists only in-frame clones, some missing. This table holds some 200,000 clones, roughly 50% found once. Notes on this clone: Its antigen is not identified.

The sorting of PBMCs gave CD4+ and CD8+ T cells. The CDR3 contains 13 residues. CDR1 is MNHNY, CDR2 SVGAGI, per germline (reference sequence). Deletions cut 6 bases from V and 1 base from J, with 9 bases between. Points from the study as a whole: Clonality in lesional scalp, especially alopecia totalis/universalis, exceeded that of normal scalp. Normal-skin resident alphabeta T cells also appear among scalp sample sequences. Mice gave a clearer picture of TCR sharing than patients did, possibly for HLA-related reasons.

This clonotype was sampled from a human donor in good health. The chain combines TRBV6-6 with TRBJ2-5, with D unclear. The sample comprised CD8+ T cells sorted from blood. The CDR3 DNA reads TGTGCCAGCAGCTACGAAGTCCAAGAGACCCAGTACTTC. This sequence encodes CASSYEVQETQYF.